This is a list of T cell receptor beta chains from one sample in a study of spatial heterogeneity in lung cancer. MiXCR, run by TCRdb on the 5' RACE reads, gives a single entry per CDR3 protein. The top ten clones hold roughly 25% of a sample with more than 35,000 distinct CDR3 sequences, approximately 5.2% of them seen once. The sample consisted of PBMCs, taken at surgery. These receptors originate from a female donor with early-stage non-small cell lung cancer. CDR3s include the opening cysteine and the closing phenylalanine or tryptophan. Fields, in order: clone size, D gene, V gene, J gene, CDR3 DNA, CDR3 protein. D genes are given only for firm matches. Clone size is shown for a subset of rows, as once, few, many or a class of expanded clone.

>.|.|TRBV7-2|TRBJ1-5
TGTGCCAGCAGCACGGGACAATTTAGCAATCAGCCCCAGCATTTT
CASSTGQFSNQPQHF
>.|.|TRBV12-3/TRBV12-4|TRBJ1-3
TGTGCCAGCAGTTTTGGTGGAAACACCATATATTTT
CASSFGGNTIYF
>many|.|TRBV28|TRBJ2-1
TGTGCCAGCAGGGCCCCCGCCAGCGGGAAGGGGGGTGAGCAGTTCTTC
CASRAPASGKGGEQFF
>many|TRBD1|TRBV5-1|TRBJ2-1
TGCGCCAGCAGAGCCGGGACAGGGGGCCTCTCCCCCAAGTCCAATGAGCAGTTCTTC
CASRAGTGGLSPKSNEQFF
>many|.|TRBV7-9|TRBJ1-5
TGTGCCAGCAGCCATGATAGCAATCAGCCCCAGCATTTT
CASSHDSNQPQHF
>many|TRBD1|TRBV9|TRBJ2-5
TGTGCCAGCAGCGTAGGACAGGGGACCCAGTACTTC
CASSVGQGTQYF
>many|TRBD1|TRBV5-4|TRBJ1-2
TGTGCCAGCAGCTTGGATCTGGGACAGGTCTATGGCTACACCTTC
CASSLDLGQVYGYTF
>many|TRBD1|TRBV12-5|TRBJ1-6
TGTGCTAGTGGCGATCGGACCGGGACAGGGGATCCCCATTATCCCTTGCCAAATTCACCCCTCCACTTT
CASGDRTGTGDPHYPLPNSPLHF
>few|.|TRBV7-3|TRBJ2-3
TGTGCCAGCAGCTTAACTAGCGGATGGGCAGATACGCAGTATTTT
CASSLTSGWADTQYF
>few|.|TRBV9|TRBJ1-2
TGTGCCAGCAGCGTAGCGGCCCAGGGGAGCCCGGGCGGCTACACCTTC
CASSVAAQGSPGGYTF
>few|.|TRBV20-1|TRBJ1-2
TGCAGTGCTAGAGATTGGCAGGGATATGGCTACACCTTC
CSARDWQGYGYTF
>many|.|TRBV24-1|TRBJ2-1
TGTGCCACCAGTGATTCGTCATACAATGAGCAGTTCTTC
CATSDSSYNEQFF
>many|.|TRBV5-1|TRBJ2-7
TGCGCCAGCAGCTTGGAACAATCCTACGAGCAGTACTTC
CASSLEQSYEQYF
>many|TRBD1|TRBV7-9|TRBJ2-7
TGTGCCAGCAGTTCCTGGGACAGGAGCTCCTACGAGCAGTACTTC
CASSSWDRSSYEQYF
>.|.|TRBV19|TRBJ2-7
TGTGCCAGTAGTGGGGGACATGGGGTCTACGAGCAGTACTTC
CASSGGHGVYEQYF
>many|.|TRBV3-1|TRBJ2-7
TGTGCCAGCAGCCAACTCACATTGAACGGGCAGCAGTACTTC
CASSQLTLNGQQYF
>.|.|TRBV6-5|TRBJ2-1
TGTGCCAGCAGTTACGCTCCGGGACGCAATCGTGAGCAGTTCTTC
CASSYAPGRNREQFF